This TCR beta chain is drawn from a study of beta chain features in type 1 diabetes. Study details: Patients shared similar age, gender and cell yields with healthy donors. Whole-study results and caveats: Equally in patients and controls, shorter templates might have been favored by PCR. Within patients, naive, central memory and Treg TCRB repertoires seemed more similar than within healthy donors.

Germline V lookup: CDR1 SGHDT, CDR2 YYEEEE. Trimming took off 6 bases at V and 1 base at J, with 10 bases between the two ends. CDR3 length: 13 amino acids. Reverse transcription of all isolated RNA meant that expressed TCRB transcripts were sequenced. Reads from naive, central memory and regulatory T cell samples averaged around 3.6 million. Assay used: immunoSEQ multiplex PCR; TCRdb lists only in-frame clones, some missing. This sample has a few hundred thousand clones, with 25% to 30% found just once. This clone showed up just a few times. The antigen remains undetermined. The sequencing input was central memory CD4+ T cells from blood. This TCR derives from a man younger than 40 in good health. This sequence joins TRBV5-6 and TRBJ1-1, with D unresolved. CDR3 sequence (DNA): TGTGCCAGCATCTCCGACGGGAACACTGAAGCTTTCTTT. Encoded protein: CASISDGNTEAFF.